This TCR beta chain was recorded in a study of blood T cell repertoires in COVID-19. Overall study context: Collection of acute and convalescent COVID-19 samples took place in the United States, Italy and Spain. The analysed material was cDNA or gDNA that came from T cells, B-cell-depleted T cells, or PBMCs.

Original data processing: Estimates of nucleated cell counts were drawn from the amplification of reference gene primers. Assay: immunoSEQ multiplex PCR; the TCRdb copy retains only in-frame clones and omits some. V, J and clone size derive from that table, while D and trimming were established from the DNA sequence. The sample records a few hundred thousand clones, about 85% being singletons. The V and J ends lost 10 bases and 5 bases, in that order; junction bases with no gene match: 17. The CDR3 covers 16 residues. Germline CDR1 is LNHDA and CDR2 is SQIVND (reference sequence). The rearrangement uses TRBV19 and TRBJ1-1, with 9 bases identical to TRBD1. Sequencing used peripheral blood. This TCR came from a man aged 30-40 years who had recovered from COVID-19. The CDR3 coding sequence is TGTGCCACCGGCCAGGGGGGACAGGGAGTTTGGACTGAAGCTTTCTTT. This codes for CATGQGGQGVWTEAFF.